This T cell receptor (beta chain) was sequenced for a study of blood T cell repertoires in COVID-19. In assigning cohorts, the study relied on participant-reported clinical history. The method was immunoSEQ multiplex PCR; TCRdb's version includes in-frame clones alone and lacks a portion of them. This table has about 270,000 clones, 90% appearing once. What was sequenced was PBMCs or T cells enriched from blood (not recorded which). The TCR comes from a young woman with acute COVID-19.

CDR3 DNA sequence: TGTGCCAGCAGGGATGACAGGGTCCAAGAGACCCAGTACTTC. It translates to CASRDDRVQETQYF. The chain employs TRBV2 and TRBJ2-5, with 7 positions matching TRBD1. The V gene's germline CDR1 is SNHLY and CDR2 FYNNEI. The trim removed 6 bases at V and 1 base at J, leaving 5 bases unmatched. The CDR3 spans 14 residues.